One and the same sample provided the 5 T cell receptor beta chains below, sequenced in a study of early T cells in non-severe SARS-CoV-2 infection. TCRdb reprocessed the 5' RACE reads via MiXCR and lists one record per CDR3 protein. The sample has over 60,000 distinct CDR3 sequences, about 11% seen once. The sample consisted of whole blood, taken at baseline. These receptors all stem from an adult who was a healthcare worker with PCR-confirmed SARS-CoV-2 infection or an uninfected control (not recorded which).

This clonotype was seen repeatedly, ten times or more. The rearrangement uses TRBV7-6 and TRBJ2-1; 12 bases match TRBD2. Germline V gene lookup returns CDR1 SGHVS and CDR2 FNYEAQ. With V trimmed by 9 bases and J by 7 bases, 7 bases remained unmatched. The CDR3 runs 14 residues. CDR3 region: CASLAGGPLNEQFF. Here the CDR3 DNA reads TGTGCCAGTCTAGCGGGGGGGCCATTAAATGAGCAGTTCTTC. The variable domain in full, completed from reference TRBV7-6 and TRBJ2-1, reads GAGVSQSPRYKVTKRGQDVALRCDPISGHVSLYWYRQALGQGPEFLTYFNYEAQQDKSGLPNDRFSAERPEGSISTLTIQRTEQRDSAMYRCASLAGGPLNEQFFGPGTRLTVL.

This clonotype has just a few counts. The CDR3 protein is CASSPTAYNEQFF. In nucleotides, the CDR3 is TGTGCCAGCAGCCCCACAGCTTACAATGAGCAGTTCTTC. The V call is TRBV7-9, the J call TRBJ2-1; D is ambiguous. This CDR3 comprises 13 residues. CDR1 and CDR2 (germline): SEHNR, FQNEAQ (reference sequence). V was trimmed by 5 bases and J by 4 bases, leaving 9 bases between them.

In its sample, this clonotype was seen many times. The gene calls are TRBV20-1 and TRBJ1-2; no firm D call. Deletions cut 6 bases from V and 8 bases from J, with 16 bases between. The CDR3 is made up of 12 amino acids. The germline V gene encodes CDR1 DFQATT and CDR2 SNEGSKA (reference sequence). The CDR3 here is CSAIYQSGGYTF. The CDR3 DNA reads as TGCAGTGCGATCTATCAGTCTGGGGGCTACACCTTC.

In its sample, this clonotype was seen many times. The chain combines TRBV20-1 with TRBJ2-3; TRBD1 agrees at 7 bases. CDR3 length equals 15 residues. Germline loops: CDR1 DFQATT, CDR2 SNEGSKA (reference sequence). V gave up 5 bases and J gave up 1 base; unmatched junction bases: 9. The CDR3 sequence is CSAGFRDRGTDTQYF. CDR3 nucleotide sequence: TGCAGTGCTGGATTCCGGGACAGAGGCACAGATACGCAGTATTTT.

This clonotype was seen at least ten times. This rearrangement joins TRBV4-1 to TRBJ2-7; D possibly corresponds to TRBD1 (6 bases). This CDR3 has 15 residues. Per the germline V gene, CDR1 is MGHRA and CDR2 is YSYEKL. V shed 4 bases and J shed 5 bases, with 18 bases lying between them. CDR3 in DNA: TGCGCCAGCAGCCTCCAGGGAGACAGGAGGAACGAGCAGTACTTC. It translates to CASSLQGDRRNEQYF.